The clone carrying this TCR beta chain is classed as medium-sized. Its antigen is unknown. MiXCR, run by TCRdb on the 5' RACE reads, gives a single entry per CDR3 protein. The sample consists of over 1,500 distinct CDR3 sequences, 5.9% of them appearing once. The data were obtained in a study of spatial heterogeneity in lung cancer. Study findings and constraints: Higher tumor mutation counts went along with higher counts of expanded intratumoral alpha and beta TCRs.

The time point here: sample taken at primary tumor resection. 72 TRACERx patients with early, untreated non-small cell lung cancer donated samples. The sample was lung tumor tissue, taken at surgery. The receptor was isolated from a female donor with early-stage non-small cell lung cancer.

In DNA, the CDR3 is TGCAGCGCTCTAGCGGGGGGGCCGTATGAGCAGTTCTTC. Its protein product is CSALAGGPYEQFF. The chain uses TRBV29-1 and TRBJ2-1; 12 nucleotides line up with TRBD2. CDR1 SQVTM and CDR2 ANQGSEA come from the germline V gene. The CDR3 is made up of 13 amino acids. V lost 7 bases and J lost 8; bases outside the gene matches: 6.